A selection of T cell receptor beta chains follows, all from one sample in a study of CD8+ T cells in alopecia areata. Sequencing was performed with immunoSEQ multiplex PCR; in TCRdb, only in-frame clones are kept and a portion is missing. Of 150,000 or so clones listed, 47% are singletons. Input material: CD4+ T cells sorted from blood. All receptors come from a human donor with alopecia areata. CDR3s include the opening cysteine and the closing phenylalanine or tryptophan. A D gene is named only where the DNA matches it firmly. A clone size is listed for some rows: how often the clone was seen (once, few, many), or a class if it is expanded.

D | J | V | size | CDR3 | DNA
NA | TRBJ2-1 | TRBV5-1 | few | CASSLVPGEDEQFF | TGCGCCAGCAGCTTGGTTCCGGGTGAAGATGAGCAGTTCTTC
TRBD1 | TRBJ2-3 | TRBV18 | few | CASSPHRGDTQYF | TGTGCCAGCTCACCACACAGGGGAGATACGCAGTATTTT
NA | TRBJ2-1 | TRBV5-1 | NA | CASSSNYNEQFF | TGCGCCAGCAGTAGTAACTACAATGAGCAGTTCTTC
TRBD1 | TRBJ2-3 | TRBV29-1 | once | CSEQGAVDTQYF | TGCAGCGAACAGGGGGCTGTAGATACGCAGTATTTT
NA | TRBJ1-5 | TRBV28 | few | CASSFPSGGGNQPQHF | TGTGCCAGCAGTTTTCCCTCGGGGGGCGGCAATCAGCCCCAGCATTTT
NA | TRBJ1-2 | TRBV5-1 | NA | CASSVTGSGYTF | TGCGCCAGCAGCGTCACAGGGTCCGGCTACACCTTC
NA | TRBJ2-6 | TRBV5-1 | NA | CASSLDWAGANVLTF | TGCGCCAGCAGCTTGGATTGGGCCGGGGCCAACGTCCTGACTTTC
TRBD1 | TRBJ2-7 | TRBV6-5 | NA | CASSYFAGTGGDEQYF | TGTGCCAGCAGTTACTTTGCCGGGACAGGGGGTGACGAGCAGTACTTC
TRBD2 | TRBJ2-1 | TRBV4-1 | NA | CASSPHLAGSSYNEQFF | TGCGCCAGCAGCCCCCACTTAGCGGGGAGCTCCTACAATGAGCAGTTCTTC
NA | TRBJ1-5 | TRBV9 | NA | CASSVGDENQPQHF | TGTGCCAGCAGCGTAGGAGACGAAAATCAGCCCCAGCATTTT
TRBD1 | TRBJ2-7 | TRBV5-1 | NA | CASSVRDRGYEQYF | TGCGCCAGCAGCGTCCGGGACAGGGGTTACGAGCAGTACTTC
NA | TRBJ2-5 | TRBV2 | NA | CASSGVQGETQYF | TGTGCCAGCAGTGGAGTCCAGGGAGAGACCCAGTACTTC
NA | TRBJ2-7 | TRBV23-1 | few | CASSGDSPYEQYF | TGCGCCAGCAGTGGTGACAGTCCCTACGAGCAGTACTTC
NA | TRBJ1-1 | TRBV7-9 | few | CASSLLAEAFF | TGTGCCAGCAGCTTATTGGCCGAAGCTTTCTTT
NA | TRBJ2-1 | TRBV5-1 | NA | CASSLGISGSYNEQFF | TGCGCCAGCAGCTTGGGTATTAGCGGCTCCTACAATGAGCAGTTCTTC
TRBD1 | TRBJ2-1 | TRBV7-3 | few | CASSLGTGDEQFF | TGTGCCAGCAGCTTAGGGACAGGGGATGAGCAGTTCTTC
TRBD2 | TRBJ2-4 | TRBV2 | NA | CARGLAGGDKNIQYF | TGTGCCAGAGGACTAGCGGGAGGTGACAAAAACATTCAGTACTTC
NA | TRBJ1-2 | TRBV27 | NA | CASSGRIRGGYTF | TGTGCCAGCAGTGGCCGGATAAGGGGTGGCTACACCTTC
NA | TRBJ1-2 | TRBV4-2 | few | CASSQFQGRNYGYTF | TGTGCCAGCAGCCAATTCCAGGGTCGTAACTATGGCTACACCTTC
TRBD2 | TRBJ2-5 | TRBV19 | few | CASLAEETQYF | TGTGCCAGCCTAGCGGAAGAGACCCAGTACTTC
NA | TRBJ2-1 | TRBV9 | few | CASSVPDASSYNEQFF | TGTGCCAGCAGCGTACCCGACGCAAGCTCCTACAATGAGCAGTTCTTC
NA | TRBJ1-1 | TRBV18 | NA | CASSPPRFGTEAFF | TGTGCCAGCTCACCACCGAGGTTTGGCACTGAAGCTTTCTTT
NA | TRBJ2-3 | TRBV7-9 | NA | CASSVASTDTQYF | TGTGCCAGCAGCGTGGCTTCCACAGATACGCAGTATTTT
TRBD1 | TRBJ2-2 | TRBV7-8 | NA | CASLRGQGLANTGELFF | TGTGCCAGCCTCCGGGGACAGGGGCTCGCGAACACCGGGGAGCTGTTTTTT
NA | TRBJ2-1 | TRBV27 | NA | CASGSWRGAYNEQFF | TGTGCCAGCGGGTCGTGGAGGGGTGCTTACAATGAGCAGTTCTTC
NA | TRBJ1-5 | TRBV19 | few | CASSEQPGAQPQHF | TGTGCCAGTAGTGAGCAACCGGGGGCCCAGCCCCAGCATTTT
TRBD2 | TRBJ2-3 | TRBV5-1 | few | CASREAGDSTDTQYF | TGCGCCAGCAGAGAGGCGGGAGATAGCACAGATACGCAGTATTTT